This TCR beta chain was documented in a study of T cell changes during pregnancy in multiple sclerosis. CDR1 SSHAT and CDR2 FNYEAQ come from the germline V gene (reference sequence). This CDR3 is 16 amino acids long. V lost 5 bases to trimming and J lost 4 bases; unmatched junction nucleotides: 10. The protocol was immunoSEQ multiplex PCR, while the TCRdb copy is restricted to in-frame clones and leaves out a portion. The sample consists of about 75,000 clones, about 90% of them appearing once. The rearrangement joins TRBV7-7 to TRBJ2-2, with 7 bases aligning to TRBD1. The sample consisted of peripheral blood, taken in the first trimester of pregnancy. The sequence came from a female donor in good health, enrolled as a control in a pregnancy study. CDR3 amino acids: CASSQQTGLVTGELFF. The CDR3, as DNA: TGTGCCAGCAGCCAACAGACAGGGCTGGTCACCGGGGAGCTGTTTTTT.